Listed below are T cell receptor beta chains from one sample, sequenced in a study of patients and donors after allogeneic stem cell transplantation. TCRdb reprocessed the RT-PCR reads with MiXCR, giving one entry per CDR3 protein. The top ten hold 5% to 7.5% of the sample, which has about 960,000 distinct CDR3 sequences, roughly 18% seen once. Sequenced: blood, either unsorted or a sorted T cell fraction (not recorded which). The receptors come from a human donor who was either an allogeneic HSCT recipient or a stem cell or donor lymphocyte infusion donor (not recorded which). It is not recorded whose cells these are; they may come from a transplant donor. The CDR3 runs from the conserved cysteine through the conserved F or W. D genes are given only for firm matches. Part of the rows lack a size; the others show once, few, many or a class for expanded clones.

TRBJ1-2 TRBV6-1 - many CASRPTGGYGYTF TGTGCCAGCAGGCCGACGGGGGGCTATGGCTACACCTTC
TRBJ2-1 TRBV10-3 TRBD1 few CAISSDRSYNEQFF TGTGCCATCAGTTCGGACAGGTCCTACAATGAGCAGTTCTTC
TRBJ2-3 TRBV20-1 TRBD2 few CSARGLAGGITTDTQYF TGCAGTGCTAGGGGACTAGCGGGAGGTATCACCACAGATACGCAGTATTTT
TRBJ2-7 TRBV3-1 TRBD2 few CASSQEVGGDYEQYF TGTGCCAGCAGCCAAGAGGTTGGGGGGGACTACGAGCAGTACTTC
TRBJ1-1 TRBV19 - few CASSIPGLNTEAFF TGTGCCAGTAGTATCCCAGGGTTGAACACTGAAGCTTTCTTT
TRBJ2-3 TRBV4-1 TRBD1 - CASSQRQGSPDTQYF TGCGCCAGCAGCCAGAGACAGGGATCCCCAGATACGCAGTATTTT
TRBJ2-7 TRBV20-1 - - CSARKASSSYEQYF TGCAGTGCTAGAAAGGCTAGCAGCTCCTACGAGCAGTACTTC
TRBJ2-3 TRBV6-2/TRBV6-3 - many CASSFPDTQYF TGTGCCAGCAGTTTCCCAGATACGCAGTATTTT
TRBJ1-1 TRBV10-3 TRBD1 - CAIARDSPMNTEAFF TGTGCCATCGCCCGGGACAGCCCCATGAACACTGAAGCTTTCTTT
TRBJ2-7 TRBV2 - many CASRASIENYEQYF TGTGCCAGCAGGGCAAGTATAGAGAACTACGAGCAGTACTTC
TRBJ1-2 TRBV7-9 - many CASSLRTAPSSGGYTF TGTGCCAGCAGCTTACGGACAGCGCCTTCATCGGGTGGCTACACCTTC
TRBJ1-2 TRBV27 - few CASTSRGRNYGYTF TGTGCCAGCACCTCGAGGGGCCGAAACTATGGCTACACCTTC
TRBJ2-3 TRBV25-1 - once CASSVLAPYSTDTQYF TGTGCCAGCAGTGTGTTGGCCCCCTATAGCACAGATACGCAGTATTTT
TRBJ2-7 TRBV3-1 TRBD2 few CASSHRTSGEQYF TGTGCCAGCAGCCATCGGACTAGCGGCGAGCAGTACTTC
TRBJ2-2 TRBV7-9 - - CASSLRPTGNTGELFF TGTGCCAGCAGCTTAAGGCCGACAGGGAACACCGGGGAGCTGTTTTTT
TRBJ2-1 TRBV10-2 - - CASRDPLWRGVPEQFF TGCGCCAGCAGAGACCCCCTTTGGCGGGGTGTTCCTGAGCAGTTCTTC
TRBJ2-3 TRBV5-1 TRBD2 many CASSLGTSGSTDTQYF TGTGCCAGCAGTTTAGGGACTAGCGGTAGCACAGATACGCAGTATTTT
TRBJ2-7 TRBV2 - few CASREYEQYF TGTGCCAGCAGGGAGTACGAGCAGTACTTC
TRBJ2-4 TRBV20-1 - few CSARESLAKNIQYF TGCAGTGCTAGGGAGTCTCTAGCCAAAAACATTCAGTACTTC
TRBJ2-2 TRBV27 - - CASSARRRNTGELFF TGTGCCAGCAGTGCGAGGCGGAGGAACACCGGGGAGCTGTTTTTT
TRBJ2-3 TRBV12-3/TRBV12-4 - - CASSFSRISTDTQYF TGTGCCAGCAGTTTCAGCAGAATCAGCACAGATACGCAGTATTTT
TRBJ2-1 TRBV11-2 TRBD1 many CASSLVPGGEQFF TGTGCCAGCAGCTTAGTCCCAGGGGGTGAGCAGTTCTTC
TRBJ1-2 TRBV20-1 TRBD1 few CSARTGAVGYTF TGCAGTGCTCGTACAGGGGCGGTTGGCTACACCTTC
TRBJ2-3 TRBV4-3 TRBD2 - CASRATGGAADTQYF TGCGCCAGCAGGGCAACGGGGGGGGCGGCAGATACGCAGTATTTT
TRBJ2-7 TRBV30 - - CAWSTGAGGREQYF TGTGCCTGGAGTACGGGGGCTGGGGGCAGGGAGCAGTACTTC
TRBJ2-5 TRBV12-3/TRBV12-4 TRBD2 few CASSLSRGALETQYF TGTGCCAGCAGTTTGTCGCGGGGGGCCTTAGAGACCCAGTACTTC
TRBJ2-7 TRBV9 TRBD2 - CASSVGTSGTYEQYF TGTGCCAGCAGCGTAGGGACTAGCGGCACCTACGAGCAGTACTTC
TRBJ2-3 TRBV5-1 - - CARRKRELKQTSTDTQYF TGCGCCCGAAGGAAGAGAGAATTAAAACAAACTAGCACAGATACGCAGTATTTT
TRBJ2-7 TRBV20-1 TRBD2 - CSARVGGGAYEQYF TGCAGTGCTAGGGTCGGCGGGGGGGCTTACGAGCAGTACTTC
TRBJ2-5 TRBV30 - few CAWSVRSGETQYF TGTGCCTGGAGTGTACGCAGCGGAGAGACCCAGTACTTC
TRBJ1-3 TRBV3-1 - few CASSQEGRPLSGNTIYF TGTGCCAGCAGCCAAGAAGGAAGACCGCTCTCTGGAAACACCATATATTTT
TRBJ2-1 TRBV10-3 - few CAISEGGLGEQFF TGTGCCATCAGTGAAGGGGGACTCGGTGAGCAGTTCTTC
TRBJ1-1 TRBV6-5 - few CASSYTGAGDWNTEAFF TGTGCCAGCAGTTACACGGGGGCAGGGGATTGGAACACTGAAGCTTTCTTT
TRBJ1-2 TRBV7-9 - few CASSLPKGTDYGYTF TGTGCCAGCAGCTTACCTAAAGGGACGGACTATGGCTACACCTTC
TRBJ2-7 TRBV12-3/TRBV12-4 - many CASSLIVGNAYEQYF TGTGCCAGCAGTTTAATCGTGGGGAACGCCTACGAGCAGTACTTC
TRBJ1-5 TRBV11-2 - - CASSSYIQGRLGYSNQPQHF TGTGCCAGCAGCTCTTACATTCAAGGACGACTAGGGTATAGCAATCAGCCCCAGCATTTT
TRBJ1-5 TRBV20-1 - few CSARTQINQPQHF TGCAGTGCTAGAACACAGATCAATCAGCCCCAGCATTTT
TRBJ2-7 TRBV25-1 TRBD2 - CASSENRLTSGRSEYEQYF TGTGCCAGCAGTGAAAATCGTCTGACTAGCGGGAGAAGTGAGTACGAGCAGTACTTC
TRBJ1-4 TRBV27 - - CASSFGGLPNEKLFF TGTGCCAGCAGTTTCGGGGGGCTGCCTAATGAAAAACTGTTTTTT
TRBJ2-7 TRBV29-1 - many CSVEDGTGRSYEQYF TGCAGCGTTGAAGATGGAACGGGGCGCTCCTACGAGCAGTACTTC